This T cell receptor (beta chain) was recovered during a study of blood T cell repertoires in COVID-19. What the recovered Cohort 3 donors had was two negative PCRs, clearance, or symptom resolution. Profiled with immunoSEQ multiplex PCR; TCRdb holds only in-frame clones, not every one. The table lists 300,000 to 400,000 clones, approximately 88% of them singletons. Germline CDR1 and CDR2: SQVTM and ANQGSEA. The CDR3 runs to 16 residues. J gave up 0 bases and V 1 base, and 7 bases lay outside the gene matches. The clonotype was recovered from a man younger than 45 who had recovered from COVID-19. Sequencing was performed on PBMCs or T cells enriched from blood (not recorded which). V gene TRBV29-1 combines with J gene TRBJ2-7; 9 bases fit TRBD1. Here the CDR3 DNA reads TGCAGCGTTGAAGGGACCGGGACAGGGAGCTCCTACGAGCAGTACTTC. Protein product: CSVEGTGTGSSYEQYF.